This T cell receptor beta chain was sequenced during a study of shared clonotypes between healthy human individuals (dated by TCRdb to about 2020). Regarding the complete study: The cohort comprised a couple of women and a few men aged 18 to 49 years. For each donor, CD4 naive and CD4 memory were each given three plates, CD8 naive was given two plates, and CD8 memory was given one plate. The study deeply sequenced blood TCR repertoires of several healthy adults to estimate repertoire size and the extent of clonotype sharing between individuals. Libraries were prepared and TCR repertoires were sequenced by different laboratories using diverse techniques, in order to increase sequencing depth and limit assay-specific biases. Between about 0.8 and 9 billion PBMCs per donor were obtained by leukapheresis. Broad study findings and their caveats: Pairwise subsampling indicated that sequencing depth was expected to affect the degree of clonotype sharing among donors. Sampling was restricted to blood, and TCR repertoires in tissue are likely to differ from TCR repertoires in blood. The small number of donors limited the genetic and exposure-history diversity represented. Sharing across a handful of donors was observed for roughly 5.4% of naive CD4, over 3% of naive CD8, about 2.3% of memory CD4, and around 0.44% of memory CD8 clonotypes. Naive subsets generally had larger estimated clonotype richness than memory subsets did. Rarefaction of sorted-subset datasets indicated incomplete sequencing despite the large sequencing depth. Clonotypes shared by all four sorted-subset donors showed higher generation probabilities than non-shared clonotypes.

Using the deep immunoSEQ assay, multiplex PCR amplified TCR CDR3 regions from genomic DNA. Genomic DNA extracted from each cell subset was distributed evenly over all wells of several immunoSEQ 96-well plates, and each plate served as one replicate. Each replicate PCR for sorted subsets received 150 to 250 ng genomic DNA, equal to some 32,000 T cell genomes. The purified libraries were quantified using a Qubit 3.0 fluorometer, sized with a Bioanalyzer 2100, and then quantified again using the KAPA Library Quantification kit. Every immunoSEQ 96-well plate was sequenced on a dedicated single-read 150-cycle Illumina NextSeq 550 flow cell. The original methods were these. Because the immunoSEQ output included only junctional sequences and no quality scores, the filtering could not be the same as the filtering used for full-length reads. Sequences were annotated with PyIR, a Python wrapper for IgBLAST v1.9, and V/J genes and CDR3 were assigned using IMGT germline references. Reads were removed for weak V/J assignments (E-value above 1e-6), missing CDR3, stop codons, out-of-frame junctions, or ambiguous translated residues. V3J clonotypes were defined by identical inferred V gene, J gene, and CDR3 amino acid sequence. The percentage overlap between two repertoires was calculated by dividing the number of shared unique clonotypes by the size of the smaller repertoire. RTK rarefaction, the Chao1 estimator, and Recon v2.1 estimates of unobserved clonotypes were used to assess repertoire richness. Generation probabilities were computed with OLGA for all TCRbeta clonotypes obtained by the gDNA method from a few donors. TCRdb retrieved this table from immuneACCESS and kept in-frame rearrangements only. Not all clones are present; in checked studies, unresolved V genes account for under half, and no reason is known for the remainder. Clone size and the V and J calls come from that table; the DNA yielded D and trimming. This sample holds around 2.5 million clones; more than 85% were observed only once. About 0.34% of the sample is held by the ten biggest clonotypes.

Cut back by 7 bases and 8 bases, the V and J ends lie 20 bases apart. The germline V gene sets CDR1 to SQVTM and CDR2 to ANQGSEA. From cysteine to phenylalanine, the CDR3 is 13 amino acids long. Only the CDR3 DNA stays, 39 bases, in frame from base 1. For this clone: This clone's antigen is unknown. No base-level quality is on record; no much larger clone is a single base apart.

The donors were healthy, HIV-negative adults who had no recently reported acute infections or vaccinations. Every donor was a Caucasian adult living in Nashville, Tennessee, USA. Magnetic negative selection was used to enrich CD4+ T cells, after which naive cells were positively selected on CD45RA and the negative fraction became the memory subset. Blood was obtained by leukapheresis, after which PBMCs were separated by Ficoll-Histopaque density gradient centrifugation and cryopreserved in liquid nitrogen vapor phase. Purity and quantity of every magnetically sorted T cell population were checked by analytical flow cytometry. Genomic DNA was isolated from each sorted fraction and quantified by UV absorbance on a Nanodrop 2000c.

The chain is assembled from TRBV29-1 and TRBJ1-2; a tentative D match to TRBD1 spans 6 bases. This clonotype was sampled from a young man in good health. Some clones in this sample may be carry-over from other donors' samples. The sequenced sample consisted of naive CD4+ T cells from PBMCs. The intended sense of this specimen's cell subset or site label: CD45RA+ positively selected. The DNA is TGCAGCGCTCGGCCGGGGGGGGCGCAGGGCTACACCTTC. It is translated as CSARPGGAQGYTF.